This T cell receptor (beta chain) is drawn from a study of CD8+ T cells in alopecia areata. Study-level background: Each recipient was an approximately 7-10-week-old female C3H/HeJ mouse given skin from an approximately 6-12-month-old C3H/HeJ donor with spontaneous alopecia.

Extracted RNA was reverse transcribed, and the resulting cDNA served as sequencing template. Generated by immunoSEQ multiplex PCR, the TCRdb table keeps only in-frame clones and is missing some. The sample yields around 110,000 clones, without any singletons. The V segment lost 3 bases and the J segment 4 bases; nucleotides outside the gene matches: 5. The germline V gene encodes CDR1 GKSSPN and CDR2 SITVG. The CDR3 sequence is 15 residues long. Study-level results: Normal scalp showed lower clonality than lesional scalp, especially alopecia totalis/universalis. Sequences from scalp samples also cover resident alphabeta T cells of normal skin.

Turning to this clone: Its cognate antigen is unknown. Gene names refer to mouse genes. The read terminates 4 residues ahead of where the CDR3 ends, so the germline J gene completes it.

The receptor was isolated from a C3H/HeJ mouse with alopecia areata. The mouse line has the MHC haplotype H2-k. Sample: lesional skin. The chain combines TRBV31 with TRBJ2-2, with 10 positions matching TRBD1. Incomplete CDR3 DNA: TGTGCCTGGAGCGTCGGGGACAGGGGCACCGGG. Translating it yields CAWSVGDRGTG. The whole CDR3 region reads CAWSVGDRGTGQLYF. Full variable domain (missing parts from reference TRBV31 and TRBJ2-2): AQTIHQWPVAEIKAVGSPLSLGCTIKGKSSPNLYWYWQATGGTLQQLFYSITVGQVESVVQLNLSASRPKDDQFILSTEKLLLSHSGFYLCAWSVGDRGTGQLYFGEGSKLTVL.